This record covers a single T cell receptor (beta chain). The antigen is unknown. A J-beta primer mix and a sample-barcoded 5' primer were used in a second PCR of roughly 6 to 11 cycles. Every molecule of cDNA carried a tag from a template-switch adaptor with 12 random nucleotides. TCRdb recomputed calls from the 5' RACE reads with MiXCR, one row per CDR3 protein. In the table there are 950,000 to 1,200,000 distinct CDR3 sequences, roughly two fifths of which are singletons. The data originate from a study of blood T cells in healthy people across ages. Study findings and constraints: The diversity estimates, figures obtained from one million T cells, were considered underestimates. Age advanced and TCR beta diversity per million T cells fell, roughly linearly.

Looked up from germline, CDR1 is KGHSY and CDR2 is FQNENV. Unmatched junction bases numbered 6, after V lost 0 bases and J lost 7 bases. The CDR3 extends over 16 amino acids. The receptor was derived from a man between 18 and 29 years old in good health. The chain uses TRBV16 and TRBJ1-6; 7 positions match TRBD1. The sample was blood. CDR3 loop: CASSQSWQGGNSPLHF. The CDR3 coding sequence is TGTGCCAGCAGCCAATCTTGGCAGGGGGGGAATTCACCCCTCCACTTT.